These 32 T cell receptor beta chains were all obtained from the same sample, sequenced in a study of T cells in narcolepsy. Sequencing used immunoSEQ multiplex PCR; TCRdb keeps in-frame clones, though not all of them. The profile covers approximately 25,000 clones, with less than 70% appearing a single time and 12% taken by the ten largest. Sample: memory (CD45RA-) CD4+ T cells from blood. The receptors shown here come from a human donor in good health.

The V gene is TRBV10-2, the J gene TRBJ2-1; 12 nucleotides line up with TRBD2. V lost 5 bases to trimming and J lost 6 bases; unmatched junction nucleotides: 5. The CDR3 is 15 amino acids. The germline CDR1 and CDR2 sequences are WSHSY and SAAADI. Written as DNA, the CDR3 is TGCGCCAGCAGTCCTAGCGGGAGGGTGATCAATGAGCAGTTCTTC. Translated, it gives CASSPSGRVINEQFF.

V and J are TRBV7-9 and TRBJ1-1, with no clear D. This CDR3 contains 15 residues. The ends were cut back, 6 bases at V and 0 bases at J, with 14 bases in the middle. Germline V lookup: CDR1 SEHNR, CDR2 FQNEAQ (reference sequence). In DNA form, the CDR3 reads TGTGCCAGCAGAGGATTCGTAGCCATGAACACTGAAGCTTTCTTT. This gives the protein CASRGFVAMNTEAFF.

This chain links TRBV7-2 with TRBJ1-3, with a weak D call TRBD1 (6 bases). The V gene's germline CDR1 is SGHTA and CDR2 FQGNSA. The CDR3 is 15 amino acids. The V gene lost 1 base and the J gene lost 6 bases, with 13 bases spanning the gap. The CDR3 loop reads CASSLGERGSNTIYF. The CDR3 DNA reads TGTGCCAGCAGCTTAGGGGAAAGGGGGTCAAACACCATATATTTT.

The CDR3 sequence is CASSLQNQRETQYF. In DNA form, the CDR3 reads TGCGCCAGCAGCTTGCAGAACCAGCGGGAGACCCAGTACTTC. J is TRBJ2-5 and V is TRBV5-1, with D possibly TRBD2 on 5 matching bases. The CDR3 runs to 14 residues. Between the trimmed V and J ends, which lost 1 base and 5 bases, there was a span of 12 bases. CDR1 SGHRS and CDR2 YFSETQ come from the germline V gene.

V gene TRBV5-1 combines with J gene TRBJ2-5; D is uncertain. The CDR3 sequence is 14 residues long. With 0 bases removed from V and 4 bases from J, the gap between germline ends came to 10 bases. Germline V CDR1 and CDR2: SGHRS, YFSETQ. This CDR3 reads CASSLGSGRETQYF. CDR3 coding DNA: TGCGCCAGCAGCTTGGGCTCCGGACGAGAGACCCAGTACTTC.

The table lists this clone with a few counts. For the CDR3, the DNA is TGTGCCAGCATCCTGACTAGGAAAGAGACCCAGTACTTC. Translating gives CASILTRKETQYF. The chain has TRBV2 and TRBJ2-5; tentatively, D is TRBD2 (6 bases). Trimming took 7 bases from V and 3 from J, leaving 12 bases between them. CDR1 is SNHLY and CDR2 is FYNNEI in the germline V gene. The CDR3 extends over 13 amino acids.

The J gene is TRBJ2-3, the V gene TRBV5-1; D is tentatively TRBD1 or TRBD2 (5 bases each). The V end was cut by 1 base, the J end by 9 bases, with 15 bases between. Germline CDR1 reads SGHRS; CDR2 reads YFSETQ. The CDR3 has 14 residues. CDR3 protein: CASSLTERGETQYF. For the CDR3, the DNA is TGCGCCAGCAGCTTGACAGAAAGAGGGGAGACGCAGTATTTT.

This clone was counted only a few times. This chain uses TRBV10-3 with TRBJ1-2, with no clear D. CDR3 length: 14 amino acids. Per the germline V gene, CDR1 is ENHRY and CDR2 is SYGVKD. Trimming cost V 6 bases and J 2 bases, with 13 bases left between them. The CDR3 DNA sequence: TGTGCCATCAGCGACCTTAGGGTAAACTATGGCTACACCTTC. Protein sequence: CAISDLRVNYGYTF.

The rearrangement uses TRBV12-5 and TRBJ2-5; TRBD2 aligns across 13 bases. CDR3 length equals 16 residues. Looked up from germline, CDR1 is LGHNT and CDR2 is FRNRAP. With V trimmed by 1 base and J by 5 bases, 4 bases remained unmatched. CDR3 protein: CASGLGPTSGRETQYF. The DNA of the CDR3 is TGTGCTAGTGGTTTGGGACCGACTAGCGGGAGGGAGACCCAGTACTTC.

The V call is TRBV19, the J call TRBJ1-1; 9 bases match TRBD1. The junction had 3 bases not matched to a gene; V was cut back by 6 bases and J by 4 bases. Germline lookup yields CDR1 LNHDA and CDR2 SQIVND (reference sequence). The CDR3 runs to 13 residues. The CDR3, as DNA: TGTGCCAGTAGAGGACAGGGGAGCACTGAAGCTTTCTTT. Its translation is CASRGQGSTEAFF.

The chain has TRBV18 and TRBJ2-5, with D uncertain. The ends were cut back, 2 bases at V and 4 bases at J, with 5 bases in the middle. In germline, CDR1 is KGHSH, CDR2 LQKENI. This CDR3 has 12 residues. CDR3 sequence (DNA): TGTGCCAGCTCACCAAGTATAGAGACCCAGTACTTC. Amino acids: CASSPSIETQYF.

The chain has TRBV18 and TRBJ1-3; 9 nucleotides agree with TRBD1. This CDR3 has 15 amino acids. With 9 bases clipped from V and 1 base from J, the junction kept 7 bases outside the gene matches. The germline V gene encodes CDR1 KGHSH and CDR2 LQKENI. The CDR3 protein is CASDPGQGSGNTIYF. DNA for the CDR3: TGTGCCAGTGATCCGGGACAGGGATCTGGAAACACCATATATTTT.

V usage is TRBV29-1 and J usage is TRBJ1-4; D ambiguous. Deletions cut 6 bases from V and 6 bases from J, with 8 bases between. CDR1 and CDR2 from the germline V gene are SQVTM and ANQGSEA. This CDR3 is built from 11 residues. This CDR3 reads CSVYWDEKLFF. The CDR3 DNA reads TGCAGCGTCTACTGGGATGAAAAACTGTTTTTT.

The rearrangement uses TRBV5-1 and TRBJ1-3; D is possibly TRBD1 (5 bases). With 0 bases removed from V and 4 bases from J, the gap between germline ends came to 11 bases. Looked up from germline, CDR1 is SGHRS and CDR2 is YFSETQ. This CDR3 comprises 15 residues. CDR3 DNA: TGCGCCAGCAGCTTGGAAGGGGACGGCGGAAACACCATATATTTT. It specifies CASSLEGDGGNTIYF.

V is TRBV7-9 and J is TRBJ2-7; 8 nucleotides match TRBD2. The CDR3 consists of 14 residues. Losses at the gene ends were 3 bases for V and 3 bases for J; bases not matched to a gene: 4. The V gene's germline CDR1 is SEHNR and CDR2 FQNEAQ (reference sequence). This CDR3 reads CASSLASGRYEQYF. The CDR3 DNA reads as TGTGCCAGCAGCTTGGCTAGCGGGCGCTACGAGCAGTACTTC.

The chain recombines TRBV6-1 with TRBJ2-2; 9 nucleotides line up with TRBD1. This CDR3 contains 14 residues. CDR1 and CDR2 (germline): MNHNS, SASEGT. V was pared by 6 bases and J by 7 bases, with 6 bases of the junction left unmatched. CDR3 protein: CASRGQGCHGELFF. The CDR3 region has the DNA TGTGCCAGCAGAGGACAGGGGTGCCACGGGGAGCTGTTTTTT.

The chain links TRBV28 to TRBJ2-7; 8 bases are a match to TRBD1. CDR3 length equals 14 residues. The trim removed 7 bases at V and 2 bases at J, leaving 7 bases unmatched. Looked up from germline, CDR1 is MDHEN and CDR2 is SYDVKM. This chain's CDR3 is CASTTMTGAYEQYF. The CDR3 DNA is TGTGCCAGCACCACCATGACAGGGGCCTACGAGCAGTACTTC.

The chain employs TRBV5-6 and TRBJ1-1, with no clear D. The germline V and J ends were trimmed by 0 bases and 8 bases, with 8 bases remaining between them. Germline values: CDR1 SGHDT, CDR2 YYEEEE. This CDR3 is built from 12 residues. The chain's CDR3 is CASSLGPGEAFF. The DNA for the CDR3 is TGTGCCAGCAGCTTGGGCCCCGGGGAAGCTTTCTTT.

The chain recombines TRBV29-1 with TRBJ2-5; 11 bases are shared with TRBD1. V shed 6 bases and J 1 base; nucleotides not matched to a gene: 7. CDR3 length: 15 amino acids. CDR1 is SQVTM and CDR2 is ANQGSEA in the germline V gene. CDR3 in DNA: TGCAGCGTCGGTACCGGGACAGGGGGCCAAGAGACCCAGTACTTC. It encodes CSVGTGTGGQETQYF.

In the case of this clone: This sample also contains other DNA sequences that code for the same CDR3. This chain links TRBV28 with TRBJ1-5, with D hard to call. Germline V CDR1 and CDR2: MDHEN, SYDVKM. This CDR3 spans 16 amino acids. Deletions cut 6 bases from V and 4 bases from J, with 19 bases between. CDR3 coding DNA: TGTGCCAGCAGATCTTTCACGCATGGTGGAAATCAGCCCCAGCATTTT. Its translation: CASRSFTHGGNQPQHF. Together with reference TRBV28 and TRBJ1-5, the CDR3 gives the full variable domain: DVKVTQSSRYLVKRTGEKVFLECVQDMDHENMFWYRQDPGLGLRLIYFSYDVKMKEKGDIPEGYSVSREKKERFSLILESASTNQTSMYLCASRSFTHGGNQPQHFGDGTRLSIL.

This clone was seen a handful of times. V and J are TRBV6-5 and TRBJ2-3; no firm D call. The CDR3 extends over 13 amino acids. Germline loops: CDR1 MNHEY, CDR2 SVGAGI. The V end was cut by 6 bases, the J end by 5 bases, with 12 bases between. The CDR3 spells CASSSGPEDTQYF. The CDR3 coding sequence is TGTGCCAGCAGCTCCGGACCGGAAGATACGCAGTATTTT.

V is TRBV19 and J is TRBJ1-5, with unresolved D. V gave up 3 bases and J gave up 8 bases, with 14 bases separating them. Germline-derived CDR1 and CDR2 are LNHDA and SQIVND (reference sequence). The CDR3 is made up of 14 amino acids. CDR3 DNA: TGTGCCAGTAGTATCCTACGGCGTACGGAGCCCCAGCATTTT. As protein: CASSILRRTEPQHF.

This clone has only one observation. An end of the junction does not agree with germline; a read error may underlie this. This sequence joins TRBV7-8 and TRBJ2-1; 10 positions agree with TRBD2. The length of the CDR3 is 13 residues. The germline V gene encodes CDR1 SGHVS and CDR2 FQNEAQ. The CDR3 reads CASSKAPLAGPVF. The DNA for the CDR3 is TGTGCCAGCAGCAAAGCTCCACTAGCGGGGCCTGTCTTC.

This clone was seen more than once but under ten times. The V and J genes are TRBV25-1 and TRBJ2-3; D is unclear. V was pared by 6 bases and J by 6 bases, with 22 bases between. From germline, CDR1 is MGHDK and CDR2 SYGVNS. The CDR3 is 16 amino acids. In DNA, the CDR3 is TGTGCCAGCAGCCGCCGTGCGGACCAGTCCCCCGATACGCAGTATTTT. This translates into CASSRRADQSPDTQYF.

The J gene is TRBJ2-6, the V gene TRBV2; 9 bases are a match to TRBD1. Germline V CDR1 and CDR2: SNHLY, FYNNEI. The CDR3 runs 18 residues. The V segment lost 6 bases and the J segment 0 bases; nucleotides outside the gene matches: 9. The CDR3 spells CASRSPGQGSSGANVLTF. DNA of the CDR3: TGTGCCAGCAGGTCTCCGGGACAGGGTAGCTCTGGGGCCAACGTCCTGACTTTC.

The chain employs TRBV7-2 and TRBJ1-2; TRBD1 matches at 7 bases. V was clipped by 4 bases and J by 6 bases; unmatched bases: 2. Germline V gene data show CDR1 as SGHTA and CDR2 as FQGNSA. The CDR3 extends over 12 amino acids. This CDR3 reads CASSSGGNGYTF. CDR3 sequence (DNA): TGTGCCAGCAGCTCAGGGGGGAATGGCTACACCTTC.

The V gene is TRBV5-5, the J gene TRBJ2-1; 9 bases agree with TRBD1. V lost 4 bases and J lost 6; bases outside the gene matches: 8. Germline assignment: CDR1 SGHKS and CDR2 YYEKEE (reference sequence). The CDR3 loop spans 15 amino acids. The CDR3 nucleotides are TGTGCCAGCAGCCGACTAGGGACAGGGATCAATGAGCAGTTCTTC. Protein product: CASSRLGTGINEQFF.

The gene calls are TRBV15 and TRBJ1-2, with D tentatively TRBD1 (6 bases). The CDR3 covers 13 residues. Germline loops: CDR1 LNHNV, CDR2 YYDKDF (reference sequence). The V end was cut by 5 bases, the J end by 8 bases, with 15 bases between. The CDR3 nucleotides are TGTGCCACCAGCGGGACCCAGGGGTACGGCTACACCTTC. Amino acid sequence: CATSGTQGYGYTF.

The chain combines TRBV18 with TRBJ2-2; D is perhaps TRBD2 (6 bases). CDR1 KGHSH and CDR2 LQKENI come from the germline V gene. V was shortened by 2 bases and J by 3 bases, with 10 bases between the two germline ends. The CDR3 is made up of 15 amino acids. The CDR3 spells CASSPGGVHTGELFF. CDR3 coding DNA: TGTGCCAGCTCACCAGGAGGGGTCCACACCGGGGAGCTGTTTTTT.

CDR3 in DNA: TGCAGCGTTAACACAGGGTCTGGAAACACCATATATTTT. Encoded protein: CSVNTGSGNTIYF. This chain links TRBV29-1 with TRBJ1-3, with a possible D match to TRBD1 (6 bases). The V end was cut by 5 bases, the J end by 1 base, with 9 bases between. The CDR3 sequence is 13 residues long. Germline-derived CDR1 and CDR2 are SQVTM and ANQGSEA.

This chain uses TRBV23-1 with TRBJ1-5; D call uncertain. TRBV23-1 is an open reading frame whose function is uncertain. This CDR3 contains 17 residues. V shed 10 bases and J shed 1 base, with 23 bases lying between them. As DNA, the CDR3 is TGCGCCATCAGCCCGATAAAGAATCTTTGGAGCAATCAGCCCCAGCATTTT. Residues: CAISPIKNLWSNQPQHF.

This clone was detected only a few times. The chain uses TRBV7-2 and TRBJ1-6; D gene uncertain. This CDR3 contains 13 residues. The germline V gene has CDR1 SGHTA and CDR2 FQGNSA. Trimming removed 5 bases from V and 10 bases from J, with 12 bases in between. CDR3 sequence (DNA): TGTGCCAGCAGCCCCAGCCTGGTCTCACCCCTCCACTTT. Amino acids: CASSPSLVSPLHF.